This record concerns one TCR beta chain sequence. Its antigen remains unidentified. These data belong to a study of T cell responses to AZD1222 COVID-19 vaccine. The study's findings and limits: A mostly white British donor set with more females was recruited, and clonal diversity was possibly underestimated. Two AZD1222 administrations were followed by greater Spike-specific TCR breadth and depth.

Germline CDR1 and CDR2: GTSNPN and SVGIG (reference sequence). The CDR3 is made up of 13 amino acids. Unmatched junction bases numbered 7, after V lost 8 bases and J lost 2 bases. TCRdb's copy holds only in-frame clones and misses some; the assay was immunoSEQ multiplex PCR. This table has about 120,000 clones, roughly 84% appearing once. Recipients boosted at about 4 weeks or about 12 weeks are pooled. This TCR derives from an adult who received the AZD1222 COVID-19 vaccine. The chain joins TRBV30 to TRBJ2-5; 8 bases align to TRBD1. The sample was peripheral blood, taken 28 days after the second AZD1222 dose. The CDR3 DNA reads TGTGCCGGTGGGACAGGCGATCAAGAGACCCAGTACTTC. It codes for CAGGTGDQETQYF.